This T cell receptor beta chain was captured by sequencing in a study of blood T cells in healthy people across ages. The table lists this clonotype with a few counts. This CDR3 has 15 residues. With 2 bases removed from V and 3 bases from J, the gap between germline ends came to 13 bases. CDR1 and CDR2 (germline): MNHEY, SMNVEV (reference sequence). It was with a sample-barcoded 5' primer and a J-beta primer mix that a second PCR of about 6 to 12 cycles was run. From the 5' RACE reads, TCRdb called clonotypes with MiXCR, one entry per CDR3 protein. The repertoire includes approximately 960,000 distinct CDR3 sequences, about 27% of them detected once, and 10% sits in the top ten. In addition, the sample was reused for a study of T cells of mothers and their children.

Sequencing input: blood. V and J are TRBV27 and TRBJ1-2, with D possibly being TRBD1 (5 bases). The sequence was collected from a woman aged 40 to 50 in good health. The chain's CDR3 is CASSLDPGLDYGYTF. As DNA, the CDR3 is TGTGCCAGCAGTTTAGATCCGGGGCTGGACTATGGCTACACCTTC.